These 9 T cell receptor beta chains came from one sample sequenced in a study of identifying expanded T cells in peripheral blood. Generated by immunoSEQ multiplex PCR, the TCRdb table keeps only in-frame clones and is missing some. The repertoire holds about 100,000 clones, with over 80% as singletons. Sequenced material: blood. Receptor source: a person aged 18-70 years in good health.

The chain uses TRBV30 and TRBJ2-6, with a weak D call TRBD1 (6 bases). Germline loops: CDR1 GTSNPN, CDR2 SVGIG (reference sequence). Deletions cut 5 bases from V and 2 bases from J, with 10 bases between. The CDR3 runs 14 residues. The CDR3 is CAWGTGTGANVLTF. In nucleotides, the CDR3 is TGTGCCTGGGGTACAGGGACTGGGGCCAACGTCCTGACTTTC.

This chain links TRBV5-4 with TRBJ1-5; D gene ambiguous. Per the germline V gene, CDR1 is SGHNT and CDR2 is YYREEE (reference sequence). The length of the CDR3 is 15 residues. V gave up 3 bases and J gave up 0 bases, with 10 bases separating them. CDR3 nucleotides: TGTGCCAGCAGCTACGCCCCTAATAGCAATCAGCCCCAGCATTTT. Translated, it gives CASSYAPNSNQPQHF.

The gene calls are TRBV5-1 and TRBJ2-5; TRBD2 matches 7 bases. The CDR3 spans 17 residues. V lost 0 bases, J lost 5 bases, and 13 bases stayed unmatched. Germline V gives CDR1 SGHRS, CDR2 YFSETQ. CDR3 DNA sequence: TGCGCCAGCAGCTTGGCGAGTGGGGGAGGGCCTCAGGAGACCCAGTACTTC. Amino acids: CASSLASGGGPQETQYF. The whole variable domain, remainder taken from reference TRBV5-1 and TRBJ2-5, is KAGVTQTPRYLIKTRGQQVTLSCSPISGHRSVSWYQQTPGQGLQFLFEYFSETQRNKGNFPGRFSGRQFSNSRSEMNVSTLELGDSALYLCASSLASGGGPQETQYFGPGTRLLVL.

The chain joins TRBV30 to TRBJ1-4; 9 nucleotides match TRBD1. The V segment lost 5 bases and the J segment 5 bases; nucleotides outside the gene matches: 3. CDR1 is GTSNPN, CDR2 SVGIG, per germline (reference sequence). The CDR3 has 13 amino acids. CDR3: CAWGGTGNEKLFF. In DNA form, the CDR3 reads TGTGCCTGGGGAGGGACAGGGAATGAAAAACTGTTTTTT.

The J gene is TRBJ1-3, the V gene TRBV4-3; 7 bases are shared with TRBD1. V dropped 4 bases and J dropped 0; count of bases not matched to a gene: 6. CDR3 length equals 16 residues. Germline V CDR1 and CDR2: LGHNA, YSLEER. The CDR3 bases are TGCGCCAGCAGCCCCACGACAGGGAGCTCTGGAAACACCATATATTTT. Translated, it gives CASSPTTGSSGNTIYF.

This chain links TRBV4-1 with TRBJ1-1; D perhaps matches TRBD1 (6 bases). Trimming removed 1 base from V and 2 bases from J, with 17 bases in between. CDR3 length equals 17 residues. Germline values: CDR1 MGHRA, CDR2 YSYEKL. In nucleotides, the CDR3 is TGCGCCAGCAGCCAAGTGGTACAGGGAGGACGAAACACTGAAGCTTTCTTT. It specifies CASSQVVQGGRNTEAFF.

This chain links TRBV5-5 with TRBJ1-4; maybe TRBD1 (6 bases). The CDR3 extends over 15 amino acids. Trimming took off 4 bases at V and 3 bases at J, with 13 bases between the two ends. Germline assignment: CDR1 SGHKS and CDR2 YYEKEE (reference sequence). The DNA for the CDR3 is TGTGCCAGCAGCGGAGGGGGTCCAGCTAATGAAAAACTGTTTTTT. Amino acid sequence: CASSGGGPANEKLFF.

This rearrangement joins TRBV30 to TRBJ1-6; D not certain. Deletions cut 1 base from V and 3 bases from J, with 10 bases between. This CDR3 is built from 15 residues. Germline V gene lookup returns CDR1 GTSNPN and CDR2 SVGIG (reference sequence). The DNA for the CDR3 is TGTGCCTGGAGTGGAGGATCCCTCTATAATTCACCCCTCCACTTT. Protein product: CAWSGGSLYNSPLHF.

The V call is TRBV5-1, the J call TRBJ2-5; tentatively, D is TRBD1 (6 bases). Germline values: CDR1 SGHRS, CDR2 YFSETQ. V was shortened by 0 bases and J by 4 bases, with 10 bases between the two germline ends. The CDR3 is made up of 14 amino acids. Written as DNA, the CDR3 is TGCGCCAGCAGCTTGGCCATGGGGGCAGAGACCCAGTACTTC. Its translation: CASSLAMGAETQYF.